What follows are 17 T cell receptor beta chains derived from one specimen sequenced in a study of CD8+CD57+ T cells in acquired aplastic anemia. All patients picked for sequencing had shown, by flow cytometry, an expansion of CD8+CD57+ cells. Genomic DNA templated the TCR beta VDJ and CDR3 profiling. TCRdb redid the calling of the reads with MiXCR, one entry per CDR3 protein. The sample lists around 500,000 distinct CDR3 sequences, approximately 33% seen once, with roughly 0.8% in the top ten. Sequenced input: sorted CD4+, CD8+, or CD8+CD57+ T cells (not recorded which) from PBMCs. All receptors derive from a human donor with aplastic anemia.

This clonotype occurred many times. This rearrangement joins TRBV29-1 to TRBJ2-2; TRBD2 aligns across 12 bases. With V trimmed by 5 bases and J by 6 bases, 1 base remained unmatched. The CDR3 spans 13 residues. CDR1 is SQVTM and CDR2 is ANQGSEA in the germline V gene. The CDR3 DNA sequence: TGCAGCGTTCGGACTAGCGGGGCCGGGGAGCTGTTTTTT. Translated, it gives CSVRTSGAGELFF.

This clonotype was counted a few times. A junction boundary mismatches the germline segment, possibly from a read error. The V and J genes are TRBV5-5 and TRBJ2-2, with a weak D call TRBD2 (6 bases). The CDR3 is 14 amino acids. The germline V gene has CDR1 SGHKS and CDR2 YYEKEE (reference sequence). CDR3: CASSLGLVTGELFF. CDR3 bases: TGCGCCAGCAGCTTGGGACTTGTCACCGGGGAGCTGTTTTTT.

J is TRBJ1-3 and V is TRBV30; D gene uncertain. V lost 2 bases and J lost 0, with 14 bases in between. Germline CDR1 GTSNPN, CDR2 SVGIG (reference sequence). The CDR3 consists of 16 residues. CDR3 DNA: TGTGCCTGGAGTTCTGATCGGGTTAACTCTGGAAACACCATATATTTT. This gives the protein CAWSSDRVNSGNTIYF. The entire variable domain, with the rest obtained from reference TRBV30 and TRBJ1-3, is as follows: SQTIHQWPATLVQPVGSPLSLECTVEGTSNPNLYWYRQAAGRGLQLLFYSVGIGQISSEVPQNLSASRPQDRQFILSSKKLLLSDSGFYLCAWSSDRVNSGNTIYFGEGSWLTVV.

The chain is built from TRBV3-1 and TRBJ2-3; TRBD2 agrees at 9 bases. V shed 5 bases and J 3 bases; nucleotides not matched to a gene: 6. The CDR3 spans 15 residues. The germline V gene has CDR1 LGHDT and CDR2 YNNKEL (reference sequence). CDR3 sequence reads: CASSGRGGATDTQYF. CDR3 bases: TGTGCCAGCAGCGGACGCGGGGGGGCAACAGATACGCAGTATTTT.

This clonotype was seen a handful of times. The J gene is TRBJ2-7, the V gene TRBV4-3; perhaps TRBD1 as D (6 bases). This CDR3 has 16 residues. With 4 bases removed from V and 3 bases from J, the gap between germline ends came to 19 bases. Per germline, CDR1 LGHNA and CDR2 YSLEER. The CDR3 DNA follows: TGCGCCAGCAGCCTAAAGATTGGACAGAGTAACTACGAGCAGTACTTC. Translated: CASSLKIGQSNYEQYF.

This clonotype was found a few times. The genes are TRBV3-1 and TRBJ2-3; 10 nucleotides line up with TRBD2. The CDR3 runs 16 residues. CDR1 LGHDT and CDR2 YNNKEL come from the germline V gene (reference sequence). J gave up 6 bases and V 1 base, and 7 bases lay outside the gene matches. Here the CDR3 DNA reads TGTGCCAGCAGCCAAGCCAAACTAGCGGGAAGGGATACGCAGTATTTT. Its translation is CASSQAKLAGRDTQYF.

This clonotype was seen many times. The chain employs TRBV19 and TRBJ2-5; 7 positions agree with TRBD2. With 5 bases clipped from V and 3 bases from J, the junction kept 0 bases outside the gene matches. CDR1 is LNHDA, CDR2 SQIVND, per germline (reference sequence). The CDR3 spans 12 residues. The CDR3 DNA follows: TGTGCCAGTAGTGCGGGGGAAGAGACCCAGTACTTC. Its protein is CASSAGEETQYF.

The V and J genes are TRBV19 and TRBJ2-2; D perhaps matches TRBD2 (7 bases). Trimming stripped 5 bases from V and 0 bases from J, with 10 bases between. This CDR3 has 15 residues. Germline V gene data show CDR1 as LNHDA and CDR2 as SQIVND (reference sequence). CDR3 protein: CASSGGGANTGELFF. The CDR3 DNA reads as TGTGCCAGTAGTGGGGGGGGCGCGAACACCGGGGAGCTGTTTTTT. The full variable domain, in which reference TRBV19 and TRBJ2-2 provide the parts outside the CDR3, is DGGITQSPKYLFRKEGQNVTLSCEQNLNHDAMYWYRQDPGQGLRLIYYSQIVNDFQKGDIAEGYSVSREKKESFPLTVTSAQKNPTAFYLCASSGGGANTGELFFGEGSRLTVL.

The chain has TRBV25-1 and TRBJ1-2, with D hard to call. Trimming took 6 bases from V and 1 from J, leaving 6 bases between them. The germline CDR1 and CDR2 sequences are MGHDK and SYGVNS. CDR3 length equals 12 residues. The CDR3 DNA is TGTGCCAGCAGCTTGAATAACTATGGCTACACCTTC. It specifies CASSLNNYGYTF.

The CDR3 region has the DNA TGTGCCAGCAGGGAGAGCGGGACTAGCACAGATACGCAGTATTTT. Amino acids: CASRESGTSTDTQYF. The chain has TRBV24-1 and TRBJ2-3, with TRBD2 identical over 7 bases. Germline loops: CDR1 KGHDR, CDR2 SFDVKD. The CDR3 loop spans 15 amino acids. Trimming removed 11 bases from V and 0 bases from J; junction bases left unmatched: 10.

In this sample, this clonotype turned up many times. This chain joins TRBV20-1 and TRBJ1-5; no reliable D call. Germline CDR1 and CDR2: DFQATT and SNEGSKA (reference sequence). The V end lost 3 bases, the J end lost 5 bases, and 20 bases lay between the germline ends. The CDR3 has 16 residues. In DNA form, the CDR3 reads TGCAGTGCTAGGGATAGGGCGCCGTTAGCGGATCAGCCCCAGCATTTT. Translation: CSARDRAPLADQPQHF.

The gene calls are TRBV7-3 and TRBJ2-1; D not certain. Germline lookup yields CDR1 SGHTA and CDR2 FQGTGA. The CDR3 spans 12 residues. The V end was cut by 1 base, the J end by 3 bases, with 1 base between. The CDR3 nucleotides are TGTGCCAGCAGCTTAAACTACAATGAGCAGTTCTTC. It specifies CASSLNYNEQFF.

This clonotype has ten or more counts. The chain couples TRBV12-3 or TRBV12-4 to TRBJ1-6; 9 bases fit TRBD1. After removal of 6 bases from V and 8 bases from J, the junction contained 5 bases not matched to a gene. This CDR3 has 14 residues. The CDR3 nucleotides are TGTGCCAGCAGACTAAGGACAGGGGATTCACCCCTCCACTTT. Amino acids: CASRLRTGDSPLHF.

This clonotype was seen ten or more times. The rearrangement joins TRBV29-1 to TRBJ2-7, with D unclear. The V and J ends lost 0 bases and 3 bases respectively, with 6 bases between them. This CDR3 is 12 amino acids long. Germline V gene sequence: CDR1 SQVTM, CDR2 ANQGSEA. CDR3 coding DNA: TGCAGCGTTGAAGAGTCGGGCTACGAGCAGTACTTC. Translated: CSVEESGYEQYF.

This clonotype was seen repeatedly, ten times or more. The chain is built from TRBV7-8 and TRBJ1-6; unclear D gene. The CDR3 runs to 17 residues. V was shortened by 0 bases and J by 0 bases, with 9 bases between the two germline ends. Germline V gene data show CDR1 as SGHVS and CDR2 as FQNEAQ. This CDR3 is CASSLAKRSSYNSPLHF. The DNA of the CDR3 is TGTGCCAGCAGCTTAGCGAAGCGGAGCTCCTATAATTCACCCCTCCACTTT.

A remark on this clonotype: One end of the junction varies from germline; a read error may be responsible. The chain carries TRBV5-1 and TRBJ2-1; TRBD2 matches at 14 bases. This CDR3 has 17 residues. Germline CDR1 reads SGHRS; CDR2 reads YFSETQ. The CDR3 DNA reads as TGCGCCAGCAGCTTTGGACTAGCGGGAGGTCGTGACAATGAGCAGCTCTTC. Its protein product is CASSFGLAGGRDNEQLF.

This clonotype was seen only a few times. A much more abundant neighbour one base away suggests this may be a read error. The CDR3 carries no conserved terminal phenylalanine or tryptophan, so it likely arises from a read error. The V call is TRBV2, the J call TRBJ1-2, with 7 positions matching TRBD1. CDR3 size: 16 residues. CDR1 is SNHLY and CDR2 is FYNNEI in the germline V gene. In nucleotides, the CDR3 is TGTGCCACCAGTGAAATAAATGACAGGGAAAACTATGGCTACACCCTC. Its translation: CATSEINDRENYGYTL.